This T cell receptor beta chain comes out of a study of blood T cell repertoires in COVID-19 (dated by TCRdb to about 2020). Regarding the study in general: Samples covering the acute and convalescent phases of COVID-19 were provided by collaborators in the United States, Italy and Spain. The prospective study material was composed of cDNA or gDNA derived from T cells, B-cell-depleted T cells, or PBMCs. The dataset comprised deeply sampled blood TCRbeta repertoires from subjects exposed to, actively infected with, or recovered from COVID-19. The repertoires were made available in a free public database intended to serve as a resource for research on the immune response to SARS-CoV-2. The samples were drawn from the first 160 participants of the ongoing ImmuneRACE study and from about 1,200 subjects provided by 6 global collaborators. Nearly every sample came with metadata listing a de-identified subject ID, COVID-19 status, age in years and sex. Where available, HLA class I and class II types were obtained from metadata supplied by the sample provider rather than from assay-based typing. What the authors observed across the whole study: How much clinical and demographic metadata was included differed by source and by participant, and the metadata was provided uncurated.

Looking up the germline V gene yields CDR1 ENHRY and CDR2 SYGVKD. Trimming costs V 11 bases and J 0 bases, and their ends lie 17 bases apart. The CDR3, from cysteine to phenylalanine, totals 15 residues. Only the CDR3 portion is preserved as DNA: 45 bases, with reading frame beginning at the first base. TCRbeta CDR3 regions were amplified from genomic DNA by means of the immunoSEQ Assay, a bias-controlled multiplex PCR. The authors' analysis ran thus. Within the assay, amplification of reference gene primers was used to estimate how many nucleated cells each sample contained. To quantify the absolute abundance of each unique TCRbeta CDR3 rearrangement, sequence reads were collapsed and filtered. Productive Simpson clonality was computed per sample as the square root of Simpson's diversity index over productive rearrangements. The table was pulled from immuneACCESS by TCRdb, which kept in-frame rearrangements only. Such tables lose some clones; where checked, under half of the loss comes from unresolved V genes, and the rest has no known cause. The V and J calls and clone size are taken from that table; D and trimming were inferred from the DNA. The sample records approximately 17,000 clones, about 91% of which are singletons. Roughly 5.3% of the sample rests with the top ten.

Enrolling through a virtual design, the prospective study's participants ranged in age from about 18 to 100 years and lived across some 23 United States geographic areas. In the prospective study, participants were assigned to cohorts based on the clinical history participants reported in a screening survey and a study questionnaire. For ImmuneRACE Cohort 3, a participant was defined as recovered based on two consecutive negative NP/OP PCR tests, clearance by a healthcare professional, or resolution of symptoms. Each participant in the prospective study had whole blood, serum and a nasopharyngeal or oropharyngeal swab collected by mobile phlebotomists. Over an approximately 2-month period, participants in the prospective study had the option of providing additional blood draws and questionnaires. Blood samples from the prospective study were shipped frozen or at room temperature prior to DNA extraction.

As to this clone: No cognate antigen has been identified for it. No clone much larger than this one lies a single base away; base qualities are absent.

The chain employs TRBV10-3 and TRBJ1-3; a tentative D match to TRBD1 spans 5 bases. The specimen sequenced was PBMCs or T cells enriched from blood (not recorded which). The sequence derives from a woman in her thirties who had recovered from COVID-19. The CDR3 region has the sequence CASGQNALSGNTIYF. In nucleotide form, the sequence is TGTGCCTCAGGACAAAACGCACTCTCTGGAAACACCATATATTTT.